This TCR beta chain was recorded in a study of blood T cell repertoires in COVID-19. About the research overall: T cells, B-cell-depleted T cells, or PBMCs supplied cDNA or gDNA.

A single count supports this clone. The method was immunoSEQ multiplex PCR; TCRdb's version includes in-frame clones alone and lacks a portion of them. The table lists approximately 150,000 clones, 88% of them singletons. Germline V gene sequence: CDR1 SGHNT, CDR2 YYREEE (reference sequence). This CDR3 spans 18 amino acids. J lost 0 bases, V lost 5 bases, and 15 bases had no gene match. The chain has TRBV5-4 and TRBJ2-3; 7 bases line up with TRBD1. The material sequenced was peripheral blood. The sequence came from an older woman with acute or convalescent COVID-19. The CDR3 coding sequence is TGTGCCAGCAGTCCCGGACCCCCGGGACAGCTAAGCACAGATACGCAGTATTTT. As protein: CASSPGPPGQLSTDTQYF.